The 26 T cell receptor beta chains below come from one sample, sequenced in a study of blood T cell repertoires in COVID-19. Profiling relied on immunoSEQ multiplex PCR, and the TCRdb table lists in-frame clones only, not all of them. Of tens of thousands of clones listed, about 80% were seen once; the top ten hold 12% to 15%. The sequencing sample was made of peripheral blood. The source is a woman of 80 years or more with acute or convalescent COVID-19.

The genes are TRBV7-9 and TRBJ2-1, with D possibly TRBD1 on 5 matching bases. Between the trimmed V and J ends, which lost 3 bases and 7 bases, there was a span of 13 bases. The germline gives CDR1 SEHNR, CDR2 FQNEAQ (reference sequence). The CDR3 totals 14 residues. In DNA form, the CDR3 reads TGTGCCAGCAGCTTTCAAGGGGCTTGGAATGAGCAGTTCTTC. Its protein is CASSFQGAWNEQFF.

This sequence joins TRBV5-6 and TRBJ2-5, with 8 bases fitting TRBD1. Per the germline V gene, CDR1 is SGHDT and CDR2 is YYEEEE. The CDR3 contains 13 residues. Losses at the gene ends were 5 bases for V and 5 bases for J; bases not matched to a gene: 5. CDR3 nucleotides: TGTGCCAGCAGATCAGACAGGGGTGAGACCCAGTACTTC. Amino acid sequence: CASRSDRGETQYF.

This CDR3 reads CASSPRYGDPETQYF. Written as DNA, the CDR3 is TGTGCCAGCTCACCAAGGTACGGGGATCCAGAGACCCAGTACTTC. The chain carries TRBV18 and TRBJ2-5; D may be TRBD2 (5 bases). Germline loops: CDR1 KGHSH, CDR2 LQKENI. This CDR3 region has 15 residues. Trimming cost V 2 bases and J 4 bases, with 14 bases left between them.

V gene TRBV18 combines with J gene TRBJ2-3, with D hard to call. CDR3 length: 15 amino acids. The V end lost 1 base, the J end lost 0 bases, and 8 bases lay between the germline ends. CDR1 is KGHSH, CDR2 LQKENI, per germline. CDR3 coding DNA: TGTGCCAGCTCACCACTGGTAACTAGCACAGATACGCAGTATTTT. It translates to CASSPLVTSTDTQYF.

The chain uses TRBV5-1 and TRBJ2-1; no firm D call. V lost 0 bases, J lost 3 bases, and 10 bases lay in between. Germline CDR1 reads SGHRS; CDR2 reads YFSETQ. The CDR3 contains 15 residues. The CDR3 bases are TGCGCCAGCAGCTTGGTATCCAGGATCTACAATGAGCAGTTCTTC. Translating gives CASSLVSRIYNEQFF.

This clone was found a few times. The chain carries TRBV29-1 and TRBJ2-7; D possibly corresponds to TRBD1 (5 bases). Trimming shortened V by 5 bases and J by 5 bases, and 13 bases separated the two germline ends. CDR1 and CDR2 from the germline V gene are SQVTM and ANQGSEA. The length of the CDR3 is 12 residues. CDR3 DNA sequence: TGCAGCGTTAGAGCCAGGGTCCACGAGCAGTACTTC. Amino acids: CSVRARVHEQYF.

V is TRBV18 and J is TRBJ2-5; TRBD1 aligns across 7 bases. The length of the CDR3 is 14 residues. The J segment lost 5 bases and the V segment lost 4 bases, leaving 7 bases of the junction unmatched. Germline-derived CDR1 and CDR2 are KGHSH and LQKENI. CDR3 DNA sequence: TGTGCCAGCTCACTTACGAGGGGGCGGGAGACCCAGTACTTC. It codes for CASSLTRGRETQYF.

This clone has only a few counts. V usage is TRBV15 and J usage is TRBJ1-1; D possibly corresponds to TRBD1 (5 bases). The CDR3 consists of 16 residues. Trimming stripped 4 bases from V and 1 base from J, with 16 bases between. The V gene's germline CDR1 is LNHNV and CDR2 YYDKDF (reference sequence). The CDR3 spells CATSNGAVVENTEAFF. CDR3 in DNA: TGTGCCACCAGCAATGGGGCCGTTGTGGAGAACACTGAAGCTTTCTTT.

The J gene is TRBJ2-1, the V gene TRBV7-3, with 9 positions matching TRBD2. The V segment lost 2 bases and the J segment 9 bases; nucleotides outside the gene matches: 5. CDR1 is SGHTA, CDR2 FQGTGA, per germline. The CDR3 runs 14 residues. DNA for the CDR3: TGTGCCAGCAGCTTAGTAGCGGGAGTCGGTGAGCAGTTCTTC. It codes for CASSLVAGVGEQFF.

This clone showed up just once. V usage is TRBV5-1 and J usage is TRBJ2-3; 9 bases match TRBD2. Germline assignment: CDR1 SGHRS and CDR2 YFSETQ. There are 15 residues in the CDR3. The trim removed 2 bases at V and 4 bases at J, leaving 5 bases unmatched. CDR3 amino acids: CASSFSGRFPDTQYF. The CDR3 DNA sequence: TGCGCCAGCAGCTTCAGCGGGAGGTTCCCAGATACGCAGTATTTT. The variable domain in full, with the rest retrieved from reference TRBV5-1 and TRBJ2-3, is KAGVTQTPRYLIKTRGQQVTLSCSPISGHRSVSWYQQTPGQGLQFLFEYFSETQRNKGNFPGRFSGRQFSNSRSEMNVSTLELGDSALYLCASSFSGRFPDTQYFGPGTRLTVL.

V gene TRBV19 combines with J gene TRBJ2-3, with TRBD2 matching over 8 bases. Trimming removed 5 bases from V and 1 base from J; junction bases left unmatched: 11. Looked up from germline, CDR1 is LNHDA and CDR2 is SQIVND (reference sequence). This CDR3 contains 17 residues. The CDR3 region is CASSVSGMGFGTDTQYF. The CDR3 bases are TGTGCCAGTAGTGTTAGCGGGATGGGGTTTGGCACAGATACGCAGTATTTT.

This clone was seen only once. The chain uses TRBV5-1 and TRBJ2-6; TRBD1 might be the D (6 bases). The CDR3 spans 14 residues. CDR1 is SGHRS, CDR2 YFSETQ, per germline. V was cut by 5 bases and J by 2 bases, with 8 bases left in between. Here the CDR3 reads CASRPGAGANVLTF. In nucleotides, the CDR3 is TGCGCCAGCAGACCAGGGGCTGGGGCCAACGTCCTGACTTTC.

There are a few counts of this clone. The V and J genes are TRBV30 and TRBJ2-7, with D possibly being TRBD2 (6 bases). The CDR3 has 14 amino acids. Trimming left V 0 bases short and J 5 bases short, with 14 bases between. Germline V CDR1 and CDR2: GTSNPN, SVGIG (reference sequence). The CDR3 DNA follows: TGTGCCTGGAGTGTACCGGGCGGGACGCACGAGCAGTACTTC. It codes for CAWSVPGGTHEQYF.

The rearrangement links TRBV7-9 to TRBJ2-5; D is ambiguous. Trimming left V 0 bases short and J 6 bases short, with 8 bases between. The V gene's germline CDR1 is SEHNR and CDR2 FQNEAQ (reference sequence). The CDR3 length is 13 residues. The CDR3, as DNA: TGTGCCAGCAGCTTAGCCGGGTTCCAGACCCAGTACTTC. This gives the protein CASSLAGFQTQYF.

The rearrangement uses TRBV10-2 and TRBJ2-7; 11 nucleotides line up with TRBD2. The germline V gene encodes CDR1 WSHSY and CDR2 SAAADI. The CDR3 is 13 residues long. V shed 8 bases, J shed 2 bases, and the junction held 2 bases outside the gene matches. The CDR3 sequence is CASQLAGAYEQYF. CDR3 nucleotide sequence: TGCGCCAGCCAACTAGCGGGGGCCTACGAGCAGTACTTC.

This clone was seen a handful of times. The chain recombines TRBV19 with TRBJ2-1, with TRBD2 identical over 9 bases. After removal of 3 bases from V and 7 bases from J, the junction contained 7 bases not matched to a gene. CDR3 length: 15 residues. Germline lookup yields CDR1 LNHDA and CDR2 SQIVND (reference sequence). In nucleotides, the CDR3 is TGTGCCAGTAGTATTTTTTCTAGCGGGGTGAATGAGCAGTTCTTC. Amino acids: CASSIFSSGVNEQFF.

As DNA, the CDR3 is TGTGCCAGTTCGGGACAGCCAAATTCACCCCTCCACTTT. Amino acids: CASSGQPNSPLHF. This rearrangement joins TRBV27 to TRBJ1-6, with 7 bases matching TRBD1. CDR1 and CDR2 (germline): MNHEY, SMNVEV (reference sequence). With V trimmed by 9 bases and J by 7 bases, 6 bases remained unmatched. The CDR3 loop spans 13 amino acids.

This chain links TRBV27 with TRBJ1-1; D is ambiguous. CDR3 length: 12 residues. V gave up 5 bases and J gave up 1 base, with 5 bases separating them. CDR1 and CDR2 (germline): MNHEY, SMNVEV (reference sequence). The CDR3 DNA follows: TGTGCCAGCAGTACTGGGAACACTGAAGCTTTCTTT. Protein sequence: CASSTGNTEAFF.

The chain links TRBV6-2 or TRBV6-3 to TRBJ2-7, with 9 bases matching TRBD2. The CDR3 is 13 amino acids. Germline lookup yields CDR1 MNHEY and CDR2 SVGEGT. V was clipped by 4 bases and J by 2 bases; unmatched bases: 0. The CDR3 DNA reads TGTGCCAGCAGTTTAGCGGGGGCCTACGAGCAGTACTTC. It is translated as CASSLAGAYEQYF.

The gene calls are TRBV5-4 and TRBJ2-2, with 8 bases lining up with TRBD1. The CDR3 is made up of 16 amino acids. After removal of 4 bases from V and 1 base from J, the junction contained 6 bases not matched to a gene. Looked up from germline, CDR1 is SGHNT and CDR2 is YYREEE (reference sequence). CDR3 sequence: CASSPRQGMNTGELFF. CDR3 sequence (DNA): TGTGCCAGCAGCCCCCGACAGGGGATGAACACCGGGGAGCTGTTTTTT.

The CDR3 bases are TGTGCCTCCCACGACAGGGACCCTAGTGAAAAACTGTTTTTT. Translation: CASHDRDPSEKLFF. This chain links TRBV10-3 with TRBJ1-4, with 7 bases that match TRBD1. The junction had 13 bases not matched to a gene; V was cut back by 11 bases and J by 7 bases. CDR1 and CDR2 from the germline V gene are ENHRY and SYGVKD. The CDR3 has 14 residues.

This chain's CDR3 is CAISEKWHEKLFF. The DNA of the CDR3 is TGTGCCATCAGTGAGAAGTGGCATGAAAAACTGTTTTTT. The chain joins TRBV10-3 to TRBJ1-4; unclear D gene. The germline CDR1 and CDR2 sequences are ENHRY and SYGVKD. The ends were cut back, 2 bases at V and 6 bases at J, with 7 bases in the middle. The CDR3 consists of 13 residues.

The chain joins TRBV7-6 to TRBJ2-3; 10 nucleotides align to TRBD2. This CDR3 has 16 amino acids. V gave up 2 bases and J gave up 0 bases; unmatched junction bases: 2. Germline V gene sequence: CDR1 SGHVS, CDR2 FNYEAQ. The chain's CDR3 is CASSLLAGASTDTQYF. The CDR3 DNA sequence: TGTGCCAGCAGCTTACTAGCGGGAGCAAGCACAGATACGCAGTATTTT.

The chain has TRBV29-1 and TRBJ1-1; D uncertain. This CDR3 contains 12 residues. Trimming cost V 7 bases and J 1 base, with 10 bases left between them. The germline CDR1 and CDR2 sequences are SQVTM and ANQGSEA. CDR3 DNA sequence: TGCAGCGGGAGATTGTCGAACACTGAAGCTTTCTTT. Translated, it gives CSGRLSNTEAFF.

This chain joins TRBV27 and TRBJ1-3; 9 bases align to TRBD1. CDR3 size: 17 residues. The J segment lost 4 bases and the V segment lost 6 bases, leaving 13 bases of the junction unmatched. Germline V gene sequence: CDR1 MNHEY, CDR2 SMNVEV (reference sequence). The DNA for the CDR3 is TGTGCCAGCAGGGACGTTAACAGGGGGCATTCCGGAAACACCATATATTTT. This encodes CASRDVNRGHSGNTIYF.

The chain recombines TRBV5-1 with TRBJ1-4; D may be TRBD1 (6 bases). The CDR3 consists of 15 residues. Trimming shortened V by 0 bases and J by 7 bases, and 13 bases separated the two germline ends. Germline-derived CDR1 and CDR2 are SGHRS and YFSETQ. CDR3 in amino acids: CASSLGMGASEKLFF. CDR3 coding DNA: TGCGCCAGCAGCTTGGGTATGGGGGCGAGTGAAAAACTGTTTTTT. The variable domain in full, with the rest retrieved from reference TRBV5-1 and TRBJ1-4, is KAGVTQTPRYLIKTRGQQVTLSCSPISGHRSVSWYQQTPGQGLQFLFEYFSETQRNKGNFPGRFSGRQFSNSRSEMNVSTLELGDSALYLCASSLGMGASEKLFFGSGTQLSVL.